These 2 T cell receptor beta chains came from one sample sequenced in a study of T cell responses to AZD1222 COVID-19 vaccine. Generated by immunoSEQ multiplex PCR, the TCRdb table keeps only in-frame clones and is missing some. Here the sample spans about 130,000 clones, about 93% being singletons. Sample: peripheral blood, taken on day 0 of AZD1222 vaccination. The receptors derive from an adult in good health.

This clone was recorded a few times. The chain employs TRBV7-3 and TRBJ2-7, with D perhaps given as TRBD1 or TRBD2 (5 bases each). The CDR3 is made up of 16 amino acids. The germline V and J ends were trimmed by 5 bases and 3 bases, with 20 bases remaining between them. Germline V CDR1 and CDR2: SGHTA, FQGTGA. CDR3 DNA: TGTGCCAGCAGCACCTTTGCAGGGACCATGATCTACGAGCAGTACTTC. This gives the protein CASSTFAGTMIYEQYF.

J is TRBJ2-1 and V is TRBV5-1, with 10 bases that match TRBD2. The CDR3 is 15 residues long. CDR1 and CDR2 (germline): SGHRS, YFSETQ. V was clipped by 3 bases and J by 4 bases; unmatched bases: 4. The CDR3 loop reads CASSSTSGAYNEQFF. The CDR3 DNA reads as TGCGCCAGCAGCTCCACTAGCGGGGCATACAATGAGCAGTTCTTC.